The present T cell receptor (beta chain) was sequenced within a study of shared clonotypes between healthy human individuals. Trimming cost V 6 bases and J 1 base; bases outside gene matches: 6. Germline CDR1 and CDR2: MRHNA and SNTAGT. The CDR3 is 16 residues long. Produced via immunoSEQ multiplex PCR; TCRdb's table is partial and in-frame only. The data show around 2.1 million clones, with 90% to 96% seen just once and approximately 0.13% held by the top ten. This chain links TRBV6-4 with TRBJ2-1; 10 bases agree with TRBD2. The receptor comes from a man aged 18-30 years in good health. The sequenced material came from naive CD4+ T cells sorted from blood. Subset reported: CD45RA+ positively selected. The CDR3 DNA follows: TGTGCCAGCAGCGAAAGCGGGGGGGCTTCCTACAATGAGCAGTTCTTC. It is translated as CASSESGGASYNEQFF.